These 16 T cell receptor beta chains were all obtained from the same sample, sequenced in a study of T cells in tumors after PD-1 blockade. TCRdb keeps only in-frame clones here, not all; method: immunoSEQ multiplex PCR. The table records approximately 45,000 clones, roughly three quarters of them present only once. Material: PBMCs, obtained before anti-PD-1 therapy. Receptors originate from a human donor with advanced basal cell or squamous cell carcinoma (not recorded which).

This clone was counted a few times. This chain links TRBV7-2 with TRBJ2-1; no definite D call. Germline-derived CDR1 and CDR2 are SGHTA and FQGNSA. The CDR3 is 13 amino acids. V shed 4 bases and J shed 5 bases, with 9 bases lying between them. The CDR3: CASSYGRNNEQFF. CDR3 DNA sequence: TGTGCCAGCAGCTACGGACGAAACAATGAGCAGTTCTTC.

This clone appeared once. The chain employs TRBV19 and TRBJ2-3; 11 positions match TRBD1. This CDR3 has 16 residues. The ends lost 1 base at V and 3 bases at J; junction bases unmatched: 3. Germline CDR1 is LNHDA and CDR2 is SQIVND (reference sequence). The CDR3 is CASSIGGTGGTDTQYF. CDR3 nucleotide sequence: TGTGCCAGTAGTATAGGCGGGACAGGGGGTACAGATACGCAGTATTTT.

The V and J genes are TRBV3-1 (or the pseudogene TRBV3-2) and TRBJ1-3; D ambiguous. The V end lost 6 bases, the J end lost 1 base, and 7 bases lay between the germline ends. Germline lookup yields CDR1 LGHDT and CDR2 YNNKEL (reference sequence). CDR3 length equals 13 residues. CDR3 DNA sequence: TGTGCCAGCAGTCAAATTTCTGGAAACACCATATATTTT. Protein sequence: CASSQISGNTIYF.

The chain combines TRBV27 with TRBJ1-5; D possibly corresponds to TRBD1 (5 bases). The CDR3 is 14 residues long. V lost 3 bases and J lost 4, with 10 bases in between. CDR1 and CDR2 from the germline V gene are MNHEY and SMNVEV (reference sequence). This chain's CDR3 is CASSFRGTNQPQHF. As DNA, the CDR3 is TGTGCCAGCAGTTTTCGGGGGACTAATCAGCCCCAGCATTTT.

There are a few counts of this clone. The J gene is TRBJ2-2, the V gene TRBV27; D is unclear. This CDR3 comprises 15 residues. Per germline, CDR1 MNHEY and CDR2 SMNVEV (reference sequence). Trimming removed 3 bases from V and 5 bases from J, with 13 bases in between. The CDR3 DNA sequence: TGTGCCAGCAGTTTGTCCCTCCTCAGGACCGGGGAGCTGTTTTTT. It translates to CASSLSLLRTGELFF.

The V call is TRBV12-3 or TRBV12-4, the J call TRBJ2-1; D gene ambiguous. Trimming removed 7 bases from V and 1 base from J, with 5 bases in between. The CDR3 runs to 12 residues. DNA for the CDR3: TGTGCCAGCACAATTTCCTACAATGAGCAGTTCTTC. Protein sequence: CASTISYNEQFF.

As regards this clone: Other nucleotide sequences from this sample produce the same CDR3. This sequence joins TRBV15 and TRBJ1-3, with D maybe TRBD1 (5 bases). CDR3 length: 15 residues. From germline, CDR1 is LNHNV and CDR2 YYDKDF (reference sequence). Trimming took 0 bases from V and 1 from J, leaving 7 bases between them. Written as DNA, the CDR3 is TGTGCCACCAGCAGAGACCGGGGGTCTGGAAACACCATATATTTT. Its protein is CATSRDRGSGNTIYF.

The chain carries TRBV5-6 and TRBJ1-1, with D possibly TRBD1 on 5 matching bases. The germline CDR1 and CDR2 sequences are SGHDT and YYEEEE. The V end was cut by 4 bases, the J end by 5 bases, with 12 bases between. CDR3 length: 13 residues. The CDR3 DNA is TGTGCCAGCAGCCTAGAGGGGTGGACTGAAGCTTTCTTT. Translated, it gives CASSLEGWTEAFF.

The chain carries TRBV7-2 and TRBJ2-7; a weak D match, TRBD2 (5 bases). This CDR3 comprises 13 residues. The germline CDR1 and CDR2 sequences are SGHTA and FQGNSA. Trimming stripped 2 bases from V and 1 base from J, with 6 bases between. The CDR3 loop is CASSLSGSYEQYF. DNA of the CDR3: TGTGCCAGCAGCTTATCGGGGTCCTACGAGCAGTACTTC.

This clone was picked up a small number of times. CDR3 residues: CASSLVWGTGELFF. The CDR3 nucleotides read TGTGCCAGCAGCTTAGTATGGGGAACCGGGGAGCTGTTTTTT. The V gene is TRBV7-9, the J gene TRBJ2-2; D is undetermined. With 1 base removed from V and 5 bases from J, the gap between germline ends came to 8 bases. CDR3 length: 14 amino acids. Germline values: CDR1 SEHNR, CDR2 FQNEAQ (reference sequence).

The CDR3 reads CSVGGGSGNTIYF. CDR3 bases: TGCAGCGTCGGGGGTGGCTCTGGAAACACCATATATTTT. V is TRBV29-1 and J is TRBJ1-3; possible D gene TRBD1, 5 bases. The germline CDR1 and CDR2 sequences are SQVTM and ANQGSEA. V was cut by 6 bases and J by 0 bases, with 9 bases left in between. The CDR3 contains 13 residues.

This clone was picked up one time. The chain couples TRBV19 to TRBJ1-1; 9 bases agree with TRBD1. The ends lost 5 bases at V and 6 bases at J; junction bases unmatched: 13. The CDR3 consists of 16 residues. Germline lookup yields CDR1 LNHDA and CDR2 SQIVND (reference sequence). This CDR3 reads CASSPRTGVYSAEAFF. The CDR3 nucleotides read TGTGCCAGTAGTCCTCGGACAGGGGTGTATAGCGCTGAAGCTTTCTTT.

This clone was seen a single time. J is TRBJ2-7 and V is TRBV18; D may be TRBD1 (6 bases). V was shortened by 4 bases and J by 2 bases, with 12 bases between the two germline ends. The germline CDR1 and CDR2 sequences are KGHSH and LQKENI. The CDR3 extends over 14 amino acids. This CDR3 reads CASSLTGVAYEQYF. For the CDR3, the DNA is TGTGCCAGCTCACTGACAGGAGTGGCCTACGAGCAGTACTTC.

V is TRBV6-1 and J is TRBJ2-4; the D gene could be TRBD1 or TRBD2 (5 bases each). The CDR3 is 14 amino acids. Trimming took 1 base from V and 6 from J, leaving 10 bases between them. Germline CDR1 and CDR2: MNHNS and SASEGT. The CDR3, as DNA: TGTGCCAGCAGTGAAGGGGGGACCTTAAACATTCAGTACTTC. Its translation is CASSEGGTLNIQYF.

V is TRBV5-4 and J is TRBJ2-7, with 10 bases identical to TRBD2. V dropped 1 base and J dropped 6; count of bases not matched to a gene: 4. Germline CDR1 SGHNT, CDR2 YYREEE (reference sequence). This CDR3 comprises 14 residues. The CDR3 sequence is CASSLNPSGGEQYF. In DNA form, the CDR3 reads TGTGCCAGCAGCTTGAACCCTAGCGGGGGCGAGCAGTACTTC.

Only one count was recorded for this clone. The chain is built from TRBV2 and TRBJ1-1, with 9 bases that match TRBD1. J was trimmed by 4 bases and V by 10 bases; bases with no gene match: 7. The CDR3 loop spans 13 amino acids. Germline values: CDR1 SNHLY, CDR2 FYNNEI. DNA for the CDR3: TGTGCCACCGATGAGACAGGGGGCACTGAAGCTTTCTTT. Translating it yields CATDETGGTEAFF.